This entry concerns a single TCR beta chain. Its antigen is still unknown. The data derive from a study of long-term antiretroviral therapy in people with HIV. Study findings and constraints: Clones that had undergone expansion before ART prevailed in the repertoire throughout all time points.

Version v3.0 of the immunoSEQ assay was performed at survey level. Sequenced by immunoSEQ multiplex PCR; TCRdb stores in-frame clones only, minus some. The sample includes approximately 30,000 clones, roughly 83% seen only once; the top ten take roughly 3.2%. The germline gives CDR1 LNHDA, CDR2 SQIVND (reference sequence). Trimming removed 6 bases from V and 0 bases from J, with 12 bases in between. This CDR3 is 15 amino acids long. The input for sequencing was unsorted PBMCs, taken 1.9 years after starting antiretroviral therapy. V usage is TRBV19 and J usage is TRBJ1-5; perhaps TRBD1 as D (5 bases). The clonotype originates from a man in his late teens or twenties with HIV. In DNA, the CDR3 is TGTGCCAGTAGGTCGGGGCGGTATAGCAATCAGCCCCAGCATTTT. Translating gives CASRSGRYSNQPQHF.